The rows below give T cell receptor beta chains drawn from one sample of a study of radiotherapy plus CTLA-4 blockade in lung cancer. Clones were read by immunoSEQ multiplex PCR, and TCRdb kept only the in-frame ones, dropping some. The sample has some 30,000 clones, under 85% seen once; the top ten hold 12% to 15%. This specimen consisted of peripheral blood, obtained from a patient treated with radiotherapy plus ipilimumab. The receptors were sampled from a human donor with non-small cell lung cancer that progressed on radiotherapy plus ipilimumab. Both conserved end residues are part of each CDR3. A D gene is named only where the DNA matches it firmly. The size of a clone is reported for some rows only, either as once, few or many, or as a class for expanded clones.

size	V	J	D	DNA	CDR3
-	TRBV20-1	TRBJ1-2	-	TGCAGTGCTGTTTATGGCTACACCTTC	CSAVYGYTF
-	TRBV11-2	TRBJ2-7	-	TGTGCCAGCAGCTTGGATCGGGGATCCTACGAGCAGTACTTC	CASSLDRGSYEQYF
-	TRBV5-4	TRBJ1-2	-	TGTGCCAGCAGCCGAGAGACAGTAGGTAACGGCTACACCTTC	CASSRETVGNGYTF
-	TRBV7-2	TRBJ1-1	-	TGTGCCAGCAGCTTAGGGGGGAGGAAAGCTTTCTTT	CASSLGGRKAFF
few	TRBV4-2	TRBJ2-1	TRBD2	TGTGCCAGCAGCCCTAGCGGGGGCCCTTACAATGAGCAGTTCTTC	CASSPSGGPYNEQFF
-	TRBV7-8	TRBJ2-7	-	TGTGCCAGCAGCTCACAAGGGGCCCCCTACGAGCAGTACTTC	CASSSQGAPYEQYF
-	TRBV4-2	TRBJ2-7	TRBD1	TGTGCCAGCAGCCAAGACTCCGGACAGGTAGGCGAGCAGTACTTC	CASSQDSGQVGEQYF
once	TRBV28	TRBJ2-5	TRBD1	TGTGCCAGCAGCTCTCGGACAGGGGTCAGGGAGACCCAGTACTTC	CASSSRTGVRETQYF
-	TRBV5-1	TRBJ2-2	-	TGCGCCAGCAGCTCCCGACAGCCGAACACCGGGGAGCTGTTTTTT	CASSSRQPNTGELFF
-	TRBV6-1	TRBJ2-7	-	TGTGCCAGCAGAAGCGGGCAGGGCACCTACGAGCAGTACTTC	CASRSGQGTYEQYF
-	TRBV27	TRBJ2-7	-	TGTGCCAGCAGTCCCTCCTACTTAGCCTCCTACGAGCAGTACTTC	CASSPSYLASYEQYF
-	TRBV4-3	TRBJ2-1	TRBD2	TGCGCCAGCAGCCCCTCGGGGGGACCCTACAATGAGCAGTTCTTC	CASSPSGGPYNEQFF
-	TRBV13	TRBJ1-5	TRBD1	TGTGCCAGCAGCCTGGGACAGATTTTAAGCAATCAGCCCCAGCATTTT	CASSLGQILSNQPQHF
-	TRBV6-5	TRBJ1-5	TRBD1	TGTGCCAGCATCGAGACAGGGCCAAATCAGCCCCAGCATTTT	CASIETGPNQPQHF
-	TRBV27	TRBJ2-2	-	TGTGCCAGCAGTCCAAGGGCAGGGGGGACCGGGGAGCTGTTTTTT	CASSPRAGGTGELFF
-	TRBV28	TRBJ2-5	TRBD2	TGTGCCAGCAGGGGGATTATAGCGGGAGGGAATCAAGAGACCCAGTACTTC	CASRGIIAGGNQETQYF
-	TRBV29-1	TRBJ1-2	TRBD1	TGCAGCGTTGACGGGACAGGGAATGGCTACACCTTC	CSVDGTGNGYTF
-	TRBV6-1	TRBJ2-2	-	TGTGCCAGCAGTGAAAGGGGCAGGGGACGAGGATCCGGGGAGCTGTTTTTT	CASSERGRGRGSGELFF
-	TRBV5-1	TRBJ1-6	TRBD1	TGCGCCAGCAGCGGACAGGGGGCTGGCAATAATTCACCCCTCCACTTT	CASSGQGAGNNSPLHF
-	TRBV6-1	TRBJ2-1	TRBD1	TGTGCCAGCAGCCCCGGGACAGGGGGCAGGGAGTTCTTC	CASSPGTGGREFF
-	TRBV4-2	TRBJ2-1	TRBD2	TGTGCCAGCAGCCAAGTATTCCTGCGGGGGGACTACAATGAGCAGTTCTTC	CASSQVFLRGDYNEQFF
-	TRBV9	TRBJ1-3	-	TGTGCCAGCAGCGTAGCCGTCGGAAACACCATATATTTT	CASSVAVGNTIYF
-	TRBV28	TRBJ2-1	TRBD2	TGTGCCAGCAGCACAGGACCCGGGGGGGTCAATGAGCAGTTCTTC	CASSTGPGGVNEQFF
-	TRBV27	TRBJ2-5	TRBD2	TGTGCCAGCAGACGGGGTAGCGGGGGGGAAGAGACCCAGTACTTC	CASRRGSGGEETQYF
-	TRBV27	TRBJ1-4	-	TGTGCCAGCAGTCCGATTCCCGGACAACTAGAAAAACTGTTTTTT	CASSPIPGQLEKLFF
-	TRBV6-5	TRBJ2-7	-	TGTGCCAGCAGGGCCCGCTACTACGAGCAGTACTTC	CASRARYYEQYF
once	TRBV27	TRBJ1-1	-	TGTGCCAGCAGTCCTAACTTGGGGACTGAAGCTTTCTTT	CASSPNLGTEAFF
-	TRBV10-3	TRBJ2-1	TRBD2	TGTGCCATCAGTCGGGGTAGCGGGGGGGCGATCGATGAGCAGTTCTTC	CAISRGSGGAIDEQFF
-	TRBV27	TRBJ2-2	-	TGTGCCAGCAGTTTCGGGGGTGTCACCGGGGAGCTGTTTTTT	CASSFGGVTGELFF
-	TRBV2	TRBJ1-5	-	TGTGCCAGCAGTGCACAGGGAGGCCAGCCCCAGCATTTT	CASSAQGGQPQHF
-	TRBV18	TRBJ2-2	-	TGTGCCAGCTCACCACTCGATATATCGAACACCGGGGAGCTGTTTTTT	CASSPLDISNTGELFF
-	TRBV7-9	TRBJ2-7	-	TGTGCCAGCAGCGCCTCTGGGGGAAACGAGCAGTACTTC	CASSASGGNEQYF
-	TRBV14	TRBJ2-5	-	TGTGCCAGCAGCCAAGATCTTAAAGAGACCCAGTACTTC	CASSQDLKETQYF
few	TRBV10-1	TRBJ2-7	TRBD2	TGCGCCACATCCCGGTCTAGCGGGATTAACGAGCAGTACTTC	CATSRSSGINEQYF
-	TRBV11-2	TRBJ1-2	TRBD1	TGTGCCAGCAGCCTATCCGGGACAGTTAACTATGGCTACACCTTC	CASSLSGTVNYGYTF
-	TRBV28	TRBJ1-5	-	TGTGCCAGCAGTGCGTGGACAGATAGCAATCAGCCCCAGCATTTT	CASSAWTDSNQPQHF
-	TRBV11-2	TRBJ2-5	-	TGTGCCAGCAGCTTGGGTAGGGGGCAAGAGACCCAGTACTTC	CASSLGRGQETQYF
-	TRBV5-4	TRBJ2-7	-	TGTGCCAGCAGCTTGGAGCCGGGCTCCTACGAGCAGTACTTC	CASSLEPGSYEQYF
-	TRBV7-9	TRBJ2-5	TRBD2	TGTGCCAGCAGCTCTGGGACTAGCGGGGGGCCGTACCAAGAGACCCAGTACTTC	CASSSGTSGGPYQETQYF
-	TRBV4-2	TRBJ1-2	-	TGTGCCAGCAGCCAAGATCACGGGACTTTGCAGGCTAAGACCTATGGCTACACCTTC	CASSQDHGTLQAKTYGYTF
-	TRBV28	TRBJ1-5	-	TGTGCCAGCAGTTACAGGGTGAATCAGCCCCAGCATTTT	CASSYRVNQPQHF
-	TRBV10-1	TRBJ2-7	TRBD1	TGCGCCAGCAGTGACCCGAGAACAGGGGTCTGCGAGCAGTACTTC	CASSDPRTGVCEQYF
-	TRBV7-2	TRBJ2-7	-	TGTGCCAGCAGCCCCCCGAAAGGCCTTATCTACGAGCAGTACTTC	CASSPPKGLIYEQYF
medium-sized	TRBV4-1	TRBJ2-2	-	TGCGCCAGCAGCCAAAGCTCATCGGGGGAGCTGTTTTTT	CASSQSSSGELFF
-	TRBV30	TRBJ1-2	TRBD1	TGTGTCTGGAGTGTACAAGAGGGGGCAAAACATGGCTACACCTTC	CVWSVQEGAKHGYTF
-	TRBV28	TRBJ2-7	-	TGTGCCAGCAGTTTAGCAGGGGACGAGCAGTACTTC	CASSLAGDEQYF
-	TRBV6-1	TRBJ2-7	-	TGTGCCAGCACCGGGCTCGCAGGGTCCTACGAGCAGTACTTC	CASTGLAGSYEQYF
medium-sized	TRBV4-1	TRBJ1-2	-	TGCGCCAGCAGCCACGAGAACGGCTATGGCTACACCTTC	CASSHENGYGYTF